This note documents a single T cell receptor (beta chain) sequence. This clone was detected once. Its antigen specificity is not known. One base away there is no much larger clone; base qualities are not given. TCRbeta CDR3 regions were amplified from genomic DNA by means of the immunoSEQ Assay, a bias-controlled multiplex PCR. As for the original processing: The number of nucleated cells in each sample was estimated from the amplification of reference gene primers within the assay. Sequence reads were collapsed and filtered to measure the absolute abundance of every unique TCRbeta CDR3 rearrangement. Productive Simpson clonality was computed per sample as the square root of Simpson's diversity index over productive rearrangements. Not all clones reach the TCRdb copy of this immuneACCESS table, which keeps in-frame sequences only. Checked studies attribute under half of the gap to unresolved V genes and leave the rest unexplained. V and J calls and clone size follow that table, whereas D and trimming were derived from the DNA. The sample table contains roughly 100,000 clones; only one count was recorded for roughly 82% of them. Jointly, the top ten make up 12% of the sample.

These data originate in a study of blood T cell repertoires in COVID-19 (dated by TCRdb to 2018 to 2021). Looking at the study overall: The collaborator samples originated in the United States, Italy and Spain and spanned the acute and convalescent phases of COVID-19. Subjects who had been exposed to COVID-19, were actively infected with it, or had recovered from it provided the deeply sampled blood TCRbeta repertoires that made up the dataset. The prospective study material was composed of cDNA or gDNA derived from T cells, B-cell-depleted T cells, or PBMCs. A freely available public database, intended as a resource for researchers studying the immune response to SARS-CoV-2, is where the repertoires were released. HLA class I and class II types, where available, came from metadata supplied by the sample provider rather than from assay-based typing. Samples were obtained from the ongoing ImmuneRACE study (first 160 participants) and from some 1,200 subjects provided by 6 global collaborators. A de-identified subject ID, COVID-19 status, age in years and sex were almost always included in the sample metadata. Findings and caveats that apply to the study as a whole: Clinical and demographic metadata were provided uncurated, with the amount varying by source and participant.

Collaborating institutions collected whole blood in K2EDTA tubes following their own protocols. For TCRbeta analysis, collaborator samples were shipped as frozen whole blood, as isolated PBMCs, or as DNA extracted from either sample type. CDR1 SGHTA and CDR2 FQGNSA were looked up in the germline V gene. The CDR3 runs 13 amino acids, cysteine and phenylalanine included. The kept DNA is CDR3 alone, 39 bases in frame from the first base. V loses 6 bases at its end and J loses 8 bases; junction bases beyond the gene matches: 6. What was sequenced was peripheral blood. The V and J segments used are TRBV7-2 and TRBJ2-1, and TRBD1 matches 8 of the central bases. The origin of this receptor is a human donor in a cohort sampled during active COVID-19. The bases are TGTGCCAGCAGTACCGACAGGGGCTATGAGCAGTTCTTC. Its product reads: CASSTDRGYEQFF.